The 8 T cell receptor beta chains presented below share a single source sample, sequenced in a study of cytomegalovirus exposure and HLA in healthy donors. In the PCR, 60 Vbeta and 13 Jbeta primers were used. Profiled with immunoSEQ multiplex PCR; TCRdb holds only in-frame clones, not every one. Counted here are roughly 120,000 clones, more than 70% occurring once; the ten biggest clones make up about 0.25%. Sequenced sample: PBMCs. The origin of the receptors is a man aged 50 or older in good health and CMV-seronegative.

The V call is TRBV19, the J call TRBJ2-7; no clear D gene. Germline lookup yields CDR1 LNHDA and CDR2 SQIVND (reference sequence). The CDR3 covers 14 residues. The germline V and J ends were trimmed by 3 bases and 2 bases, with 11 bases remaining between them. The CDR3 is CASSMGSSAYEQYF. In DNA form, the CDR3 reads TGTGCCAGTAGTATGGGCTCTTCGGCCTACGAGCAGTACTTC.

The CDR3 is CASSLVRGYGTSLGYTF. In DNA, the CDR3 is TGTGCCAGCAGCTTAGTCAGGGGGTACGGGACATCCTTAGGCTACACCTTC. V is TRBV7-2 and J is TRBJ1-2; 7 bases match TRBD1. Per the germline V gene, CDR1 is SGHTA and CDR2 is FQGNSA. The CDR3 sequence is 17 residues long. V was pared by 1 base and J by 8 bases, with 16 bases of the junction left unmatched.

The J gene is TRBJ1-3, the V gene TRBV13; 9 bases agree with TRBD1. From germline, CDR1 is PRHDT and CDR2 FYEKMQ (reference sequence). Unmatched junction bases numbered 3, after V lost 7 bases and J lost 2 bases. The CDR3 loop spans 14 amino acids. The CDR3 DNA follows: TGTGCCAGCACCCGGGACAGGGCTGGAAACACCATATATTTT. Encoded protein: CASTRDRAGNTIYF.

The gene calls are TRBV1 and TRBJ2-1; TRBD2 is the table's D call, not checked against the DNA. TRBV1 is described as a pseudogene. The CDR3 loop spans 9 amino acids. Written as DNA, the CDR3 is TGCACCAACTTGGGGAGGCAGTTCTTC. This gives the protein CTNLGRQFF.

The chain couples TRBV18 to TRBJ2-5; no definite D call. The V gene lost 1 base and the J gene lost 5 bases, with 8 bases spanning the gap. The germline V gene has CDR1 KGHSH and CDR2 LQKENI. The CDR3 spans 13 residues. The CDR3 bases are TGTGCCAGCTCACCACGGAACGGGGAGACCCAGTACTTC. As protein: CASSPRNGETQYF.

The V call is TRBV28, the J call TRBJ1-1, with D uncertain. V shed 9 bases and J shed 0 bases, with 14 bases lying between them. Germline V CDR1 and CDR2: MDHEN, SYDVKM. The CDR3 is made up of 14 amino acids. Here the CDR3 DNA reads TGTGCCAGTCTCGGCATGAGGATGAACACTGAAGCTTTCTTT. It is translated as CASLGMRMNTEAFF.

J is TRBJ1-5 and V is TRBV30, with 7 bases identical to TRBD1. Germline CDR1 GTSNPN, CDR2 SVGIG (reference sequence). The CDR3 extends over 16 amino acids. The V and J ends lost 4 bases and 0 bases, in that order; junction bases with no gene match: 9. The CDR3: CAWTQGTVYSNQPQHF. The CDR3 DNA reads as TGTGCCTGGACACAAGGGACAGTATATAGCAATCAGCCCCAGCATTTT.

The chain carries TRBV28 and TRBJ1-3, with 9 bases fitting TRBD1. The V and J ends lost 6 bases and 9 bases, in that order; junction bases with no gene match: 9. The germline CDR1 and CDR2 sequences are MDHEN and SYDVKM. This CDR3 is built from 14 residues. CDR3 in amino acids: CASRAGQGMVTIYF. In DNA, the CDR3 is TGTGCCAGCAGAGCGGGACAGGGAATGGTCACCATATATTTT.